This entry lists 20 T cell receptor beta chains sequenced from one sample in a study of shared clonotypes between healthy human individuals. The data were produced by immunoSEQ multiplex PCR, yet TCRdb's version contains in-frame clones alone and is incomplete. Of 2 million to 2.5 million clones in the sample, 85% to 95% were seen once. Sequencing used naive CD4+ T cells from PBMCs. Subset described: CD45RA+ positively selected. These receptors came from a man between 18 and 35 years old in good health. Some clones in this sample may be carry-over from other donors' samples.

V and J are TRBV25-1 and TRBJ2-7, with 11 bases identical to TRBD1. The V segment lost 4 bases and the J segment 3 bases; nucleotides outside the gene matches: 8. Germline CDR1 and CDR2: MGHDK and SYGVNS. The CDR3 spans 16 residues. CDR3 in DNA: TGTGCCAGCAGTGGTTTATGGGGGACAGGGGGCTACGAGCAGTACTTC. Translation: CASSGLWGTGGYEQYF.

This rearrangement joins TRBV5-1 to TRBJ2-2; 9 nucleotides line up with TRBD1. Germline CDR1 and CDR2: SGHRS and YFSETQ. V was pared by 4 bases and J by 15 bases, with 10 bases of the junction left unmatched. The CDR3 runs to 13 residues. The CDR3 nucleotides are TGCGCCAGCAGCATCCGGGACAGGGAAAGTGTGTTTTTT. The encoded protein is CASSIRDRESVFF.

CDR3 coding DNA: TGTGCCACCCAAGGGCAGGGGGCGCTTACGCAGTATTTT. As protein: CATQGQGALTQYF. V is TRBV19 and J is TRBJ2-3; TRBD1 matches at 8 bases. The V gene end was trimmed by 10 bases and the J gene end by 8 bases; junction bases not matched to a gene: 11. The CDR3 contains 13 residues. CDR1 LNHDA and CDR2 SQIVND come from the germline V gene (reference sequence). The full variable domain, its missing parts supplied by reference TRBV19 and TRBJ2-3, is DGGITQSPKYLFRKEGQNVTLSCEQNLNHDAMYWYRQDPGQGLRLIYYSQIVNDFQKGDIAEGYSVSREKKESFPLTVTSAQKNPTAFYLCATQGQGALTQYFGPGTRLTVL.

The rearrangement links TRBV9 to TRBJ2-2; D uncertain. Trimming left V 0 bases short and J 0 bases short, with 6 bases between. The CDR3 totals 15 residues. From germline, CDR1 is SGDLS and CDR2 YYNGEE. CDR3 in amino acids: CASSVAPTNTGELFF. DNA of the CDR3: TGTGCCAGCAGCGTAGCCCCCACGAACACCGGGGAGCTGTTTTTT. Together with reference TRBV9 and TRBJ2-2, the CDR3 gives the full variable domain: DSGVTQTPKHLITATGQRVTLRCSPRSGDLSVYWYQQSLDQGLQFLIQYYNGEERAKGNILERFSAQQFPDLHSELNLSSLELGDSALYFCASSVAPTNTGELFFGEGSRLTVL.

This chain connects TRBV7-2 to TRBJ2-3; D is perhaps TRBD2 (6 bases). V was shortened by 4 bases and J by 7 bases, with 21 bases between the two germline ends. The CDR3 has 16 amino acids. The germline CDR1 and CDR2 sequences are SGHTA and FQGNSA. The CDR3 sequence: CASSSLKLAEGNTQYF. CDR3 in DNA: TGTGCCAGCAGCTCCCTTAAATTGGCGGAGGGGAATACGCAGTATTTT.

V is TRBV7-3 and J is TRBJ2-7; 10 bases agree with TRBD1. The V segment lost 2 bases and the J segment 6 bases; nucleotides outside the gene matches: 4. Germline V CDR1 and CDR2: SGHTA, FQGTGA. There are 14 residues in the CDR3. This chain's CDR3 is CASSLGTGVVEQYF. CDR3 DNA sequence: TGTGCCAGCAGCTTAGGGACAGGGGTCGTCGAGCAGTACTTC.

The rearrangement uses TRBV28 and TRBJ2-7; 7 positions agree with TRBD2. This CDR3 is 15 amino acids long. With V trimmed by 3 bases and J by 0 bases, 5 bases remained unmatched. The germline gives CDR1 MDHEN, CDR2 SYDVKM. For the CDR3, the DNA is TGTGCCAGCAGTTTTGGGGGGGAGAGCTCCTACGAGCAGTACTTC. Amino acids: CASSFGGESSYEQYF.

V usage is TRBV5-1 and J usage is TRBJ2-1, with TRBD2 matching over 10 bases. With V trimmed by 4 bases and J by 0 bases, 4 bases remained unmatched. The CDR3 extends over 16 amino acids. Germline CDR1 SGHRS, CDR2 YFSETQ. This chain's CDR3 is CASSGASGSSYNEQFF. In DNA form, the CDR3 reads TGCGCCAGCAGCGGAGCTAGCGGGAGCTCCTACAATGAGCAGTTCTTC. Together with reference TRBV5-1 and TRBJ2-1, the CDR3 gives the full variable domain: KAGVTQTPRYLIKTRGQQVTLSCSPISGHRSVSWYQQTPGQGLQFLFEYFSETQRNKGNFPGRFSGRQFSNSRSEMNVSTLELGDSALYLCASSGASGSSYNEQFFGPGTRLTVL.

V is TRBV19 and J is TRBJ2-3, with D tentatively TRBD2 (5 bases). This CDR3 contains 15 residues. Trimming left V 3 bases short and J 1 base short, with 11 bases between. Germline lookup yields CDR1 LNHDA and CDR2 SQIVND (reference sequence). The CDR3 here is CASSMSSLGTDTQYF. The CDR3, as DNA: TGTGCCAGTAGTATGTCTAGCCTCGGCACAGATACGCAGTATTTT. Full variable domain (rest looked up from reference TRBV19 and TRBJ2-3): DGGITQSPKYLFRKEGQNVTLSCEQNLNHDAMYWYRQDPGQGLRLIYYSQIVNDFQKGDIAEGYSVSREKKESFPLTVTSAQKNPTAFYLCASSMSSLGTDTQYFGPGTRLTVL.

The genes are TRBV6-1 and TRBJ1-2, with TRBD1 identical over 8 bases. Losses at the gene ends were 6 bases for V and 6 bases for J; bases not matched to a gene: 6. The CDR3 runs to 13 residues. CDR1 and CDR2 (germline): MNHNS, SASEGT. CDR3 sequence (DNA): TGTGCCAGCAGAGAGACAGGGGAGGATGGCTACACCTTC. Protein sequence: CASRETGEDGYTF.

This chain connects TRBV29-1 to TRBJ1-2, with 8 positions matching TRBD1. V was pared by 4 bases and J by 8 bases, with 6 bases of the junction left unmatched. The CDR3 totals 12 residues. Germline V gene sequence: CDR1 SQVTM, CDR2 ANQGSEA. CDR3 DNA: TGCAGCGTTGTGCAGGGGGCGCACGGCTACACCTTC. Amino acids: CSVVQGAHGYTF.

V and J are TRBV9 and TRBJ1-1; D unclear. Per germline, CDR1 SGDLS and CDR2 YYNGEE. Trimming shortened V by 5 bases and J by 0 bases, and 11 bases separated the two germline ends. CDR3 length: 14 residues. CDR3 sequence: CASREAGVNTEAFF. DNA of the CDR3: TGTGCCAGCAGGGAGGCCGGGGTGAACACTGAAGCTTTCTTT.

This chain links TRBV19 with TRBJ1-2; unclear D gene. This CDR3 comprises 14 residues. Looked up from germline, CDR1 is LNHDA and CDR2 is SQIVND (reference sequence). V was pared by 7 bases and J by 0 bases, with 12 bases between. The CDR3 bases are TGTGCCAGTAAACCCCCAGGAGCTAACTATGGCTACACCTTC. This sequence encodes CASKPPGANYGYTF.

The rearrangement links TRBV5-1 to TRBJ2-7, with no clear D. This CDR3 is 15 amino acids long. The V gene's germline CDR1 is SGHRS and CDR2 YFSETQ. Trimming removed 4 bases from V and 0 bases from J, with 14 bases in between. The CDR3 is CASSPSAASSYEQYF. As DNA, the CDR3 is TGCGCCAGCAGCCCCTCCGCGGCCAGCTCCTACGAGCAGTACTTC. Full variable domain (rest looked up from reference TRBV5-1 and TRBJ2-7): KAGVTQTPRYLIKTRGQQVTLSCSPISGHRSVSWYQQTPGQGLQFLFEYFSETQRNKGNFPGRFSGRQFSNSRSEMNVSTLELGDSALYLCASSPSAASSYEQYFGPGTRLTVT.

The CDR3 loop is CASSEGDYGYTF. The CDR3 DNA is TGCGCCAGCAGTGAGGGGGACTATGGCTACACCTTC. The chain links TRBV10-2 to TRBJ1-2; D is unclear. CDR3 size: 12 residues. The V and J ends lost 2 bases and 3 bases respectively, with 4 bases between them. Germline V CDR1 and CDR2: WSHSY, SAAADI.

The chain carries TRBV4-1 and TRBJ2-5; D gene ambiguous. TRBJ2-7 matches the DNA end more closely, so the J call is doubtful. The CDR3 covers 13 residues. Germline CDR1 MGHRA, CDR2 YSYEKL. In DNA form, the CDR3 reads TGCGCCAGCAGCCAATTCGGGTCCCGCGAGCAGTACTTC. It yields the protein CASSQFGSREQYF.

The chain joins TRBV7-2 to TRBJ1-2; 7 bases line up with TRBD1. The CDR3 totals 15 residues. Germline trimming cut 1 base from V and 4 bases from J; bases unmatched to any gene: 6. Looked up from germline, CDR1 is SGHTA and CDR2 is FQGNSA. Here the CDR3 DNA reads TGTGCCAGCAGCTTAGGACCGGACAGGCCCTATGGCTACACCTTC. It encodes CASSLGPDRPYGYTF.

The chain links TRBV6-1 to TRBJ1-2; D not certain. This CDR3 is 12 amino acids long. Germline V gene data show CDR1 as MNHNS and CDR2 as SASEGT. Trimming stripped 1 base from V and 11 bases from J, with 11 bases between. CDR3 DNA: TGTGCCAGCAGTGAAGTTGGGTCCAGTTACACCTTC. Its protein product is CASSEVGSSYTF.

The gene calls are TRBV14 and TRBJ2-3; a possible D gene is TRBD1 (6 bases). The length of the CDR3 is 15 residues. The germline V and J ends were trimmed by 3 bases and 5 bases, with 15 bases remaining between them. CDR1 SGHDN and CDR2 FVKESK come from the germline V gene. The CDR3 coding sequence is TGTGCCAGCAGCCAGTCAGGGGTCCTTGGAGATACGCAGTATTTT. Protein sequence: CASSQSGVLGDTQYF.

The V gene is TRBV19, the J gene TRBJ1-5; TRBD1 agrees at 9 bases. Losses at the gene ends were 1 base for V and 7 bases for J; bases not matched to a gene: 17. The CDR3 length is 19 residues. Germline V CDR1 and CDR2: LNHDA, SQIVND (reference sequence). The CDR3 reads CASSIGTWDREASSQPQHF. The CDR3 region has the DNA TGTGCCAGTAGTATAGGTACGTGGGACAGGGAGGCCTCCTCACAGCCCCAGCATTTT. Full variable domain (remainder filled in from reference TRBV19 and TRBJ1-5): DGGITQSPKYLFRKEGQNVTLSCEQNLNHDAMYWYRQDPGQGLRLIYYSQIVNDFQKGDIAEGYSVSREKKESFPLTVTSAQKNPTAFYLCASSIGTWDREASSQPQHFGDGTRLSIL.